Presented here are 21 T cell receptor beta chains from one specimen sequenced in a study of OX40 agonist ivuxolimab in advanced cancers. Produced via immunoSEQ multiplex PCR; TCRdb's table is partial and in-frame only. The repertoire holds about 12,000 clones, about 85% seen once, with about a tenth in the top ten. Sequenced material: CD4+ or CD8+ T cells sorted from blood, taken in a trial of the OX40 agonist ivuxolimab. These receptors were taken from an adult with an advanced solid tumor such as melanoma, head and neck, liver or kidney cancer.

This sequence joins TRBV13 and TRBJ2-3, with D uncertain. The germline gives CDR1 PRHDT, CDR2 FYEKMQ (reference sequence). V lost 1 base, J lost 5 bases, and 4 bases lay in between. This CDR3 spans 12 amino acids. Here the CDR3 DNA reads TGTGCCAGCAGCTTAGCGAAAGATACGCAGTATTTT. Translation gives CASSLAKDTQYF.

The chain joins TRBV10-2 to TRBJ1-2; D possibly corresponds to TRBD1 (6 bases). Germline V gene sequence: CDR1 WSHSY, CDR2 SAAADI. The CDR3 runs to 14 residues. Trimming took off 2 bases at V and 1 base at J, with 8 bases between the two ends. The DNA for the CDR3 is TGCGCCAGCAGTGAGACAGGGAATAACTATGGCTACACCTTC. Translated: CASSETGNNYGYTF.

The chain has TRBV5-4 and TRBJ2-6, with TRBD1 matching 7 bases. J lost 0 bases, V lost 0 bases, and 6 bases had no gene match. CDR3 length: 18 amino acids. CDR1 SGHNT and CDR2 YYREEE come from the germline V gene (reference sequence). The CDR3 DNA reads TGTGCCAGCAGCTTGGCCGGGACAGAAAGCTCTGGGGCCAACGTCCTGACTTTC. Its translation is CASSLAGTESSGANVLTF.

The rearrangement links TRBV11-2 to TRBJ2-3; D gene ambiguous. Deletions cut 5 bases from V and 0 bases from J, with 15 bases between. Germline V gene lookup returns CDR1 SGHAT and CDR2 FQNNGV. The CDR3 spans 16 residues. The CDR3: CASSHPPLTSTDTQYF. The CDR3 DNA follows: TGTGCCAGCAGCCACCCCCCGTTGACGAGCACAGATACGCAGTATTTT.

Regarding this clone: The junction and the germline gene differ at one end; a read error may be behind it. The rearrangement joins TRBV27 to TRBJ2-3; 12 bases fit TRBD1. The CDR3 spans 15 residues. Germline V gene lookup returns CDR1 MNHEY and CDR2 SMNVEV (reference sequence). The CDR3, as DNA: TGTGCCAGCAGTCTATCCGGGACAGGGGGCGATACGCAGTATTTT. Its translation: CASSLSGTGGDTQYF.

Only a few counts were recorded for this clone. The rearrangement links TRBV5-1 to TRBJ2-1; possibly TRBD2 for D (5 bases). The CDR3 is 14 amino acids. Germline V CDR1 and CDR2: SGHRS, YFSETQ. Deletions cut 4 bases from V and 3 bases from J, with 11 bases between. The CDR3 DNA follows: TGCGCCAGCAGCCTAACTAGGGACTACAATGAGCAGTTCTTC. It encodes CASSLTRDYNEQFF.

CDR3 amino acids: CASSLEGAQGYTF. CDR3 coding DNA: TGTGCCAGCAGCTTAGAGGGGGCGCAGGGCTACACCTTC. This chain connects TRBV7-8 to TRBJ1-2; 7 nucleotides agree with TRBD1. V gave up 1 base and J gave up 8 bases; unmatched junction bases: 4. The CDR3 totals 13 residues. Germline CDR1 and CDR2: SGHVS and FQNEAQ.

The chain joins TRBV6-5 to TRBJ1-6, with a possible D match to TRBD1 (5 bases). The CDR3 loop spans 15 amino acids. CDR1 is MNHEY and CDR2 is SVGAGI in the germline V gene. V lost 3 bases to trimming and J lost 6 bases, with 12 bases between them. CDR3 nucleotides: TGTGCCAGCAGTTATGGGGGAAAGGGTAATTCACCCCTCCACTTT. Translating gives CASSYGGKGNSPLHF.

The chain links TRBV7-9 to TRBJ2-4; possible D gene TRBD1, 6 bases. The length of the CDR3 is 15 residues. Germline V gene data show CDR1 as SEHNR and CDR2 as FQNEAQ (reference sequence). The V gene lost 5 bases and the J gene lost 2 bases, with 13 bases spanning the gap. CDR3 region: CASSRPQGTKNIQYF. DNA for the CDR3: TGTGCCAGCAGCCGCCCACAGGGTACCAAAAACATTCAGTACTTC.

V gene TRBV10-3 combines with J gene TRBJ1-2; 10 positions match TRBD1. The germline gives CDR1 ENHRY, CDR2 SYGVKD. The CDR3 has 14 amino acids. Trimming cost V 2 bases and J 6 bases; bases outside gene matches: 3. The CDR3 loop reads CAISEGTGEDGYTF. In nucleotides, the CDR3 is TGTGCCATCAGTGAGGGGACAGGGGAGGATGGCTACACCTTC.

The chain couples TRBV2 to TRBJ2-7, with TRBD1 identical over 8 bases. From germline, CDR1 is SNHLY and CDR2 FYNNEI. Trimming cost V 2 bases and J 1 base; bases outside gene matches: 1. This CDR3 contains 14 residues. CDR3 nucleotide sequence: TGTGCCAGCAGTGAACAGGGGGCTTCCTACGAGCAGTACTTC. It codes for CASSEQGASYEQYF.

CDR3 amino acids: CASSQGWGPGETQYF. Written as DNA, the CDR3 is TGCGCCAGCAGCCAGGGATGGGGACCGGGGGAGACCCAGTACTTC. The rearrangement links TRBV4-1 to TRBJ2-5; either TRBD1 or TRBD2 may fit D (5 bases each). Between the trimmed V and J ends, which lost 3 bases and 5 bases, there was a span of 16 bases. The germline gives CDR1 MGHRA, CDR2 YSYEKL. The CDR3 sequence is 15 residues long.

The chain carries TRBV5-1 and TRBJ1-1; a weak D match, TRBD1 (6 bases). The CDR3 is 17 amino acids. The V end lost 0 bases, the J end lost 1 base, and 16 bases lay between the germline ends. Germline CDR1 and CDR2: SGHRS and YFSETQ. The chain's CDR3 is CASSLAPSQGPNTEAFF. The CDR3 DNA is TGCGCCAGCAGCTTGGCCCCGTCCCAGGGGCCGAACACTGAAGCTTTCTTT.

The chain employs TRBV21-1 and TRBJ2-7; the table's D call TRBD2 went unverified against the DNA. TRBV21-1 is a recognized pseudogene. The CDR3 loop spans 19 amino acids. The CDR3 DNA reads TGTGCCAGCAGCCACCTTTCGTTAGGTAGCGGGGCCGAGGGGTACGAGCAGTACTTC. It specifies CASSHLSLGSGAEGYEQYF.

This clone was seen more than once but under ten times. The chain has TRBV5-6 and TRBJ1-4; 9 bases map to TRBD1. Trimming took 3 bases from V and 7 from J; bases not matched to a gene: 4. In germline, CDR1 is SGHDT, CDR2 YYEEEE. CDR3 length equals 14 residues. The CDR3 DNA reads TGTGCCAGCAGCTCCGGGACAGGGCTTGAAAAACTGTTTTTT. The encoded protein is CASSSGTGLEKLFF.

This chain uses TRBV5-1 with TRBJ2-7, with D possibly being TRBD2 (5 bases). V was trimmed by 4 bases and J by 2 bases, leaving 16 bases between them. Per germline, CDR1 SGHRS and CDR2 YFSETQ. This CDR3 region has 15 residues. CDR3 region: CASSPDVGVAYEQYF. CDR3 DNA sequence: TGCGCCAGCAGCCCAGACGTCGGGGTAGCCTACGAGCAGTACTTC.

This clone has a handful of counts. The chain carries TRBV7-9 and TRBJ1-2; no clear D gene. Trimming cost V 0 bases and J 4 bases, with 6 bases left between them. Germline lookup yields CDR1 SEHNR and CDR2 FQNEAQ (reference sequence). The length of the CDR3 is 13 residues. The CDR3 DNA is TGTGCCAGCAGCTTAGCGCAAGGCTATGGCTACACCTTC. It encodes CASSLAQGYGYTF.

The chain couples TRBV4-1 to TRBJ2-7; a weak D match, TRBD1 (6 bases). The CDR3 is 16 amino acids. Germline CDR1 reads MGHRA; CDR2 reads YSYEKL. Trimming shortened V by 3 bases and J by 2 bases, and 17 bases separated the two germline ends. In nucleotides, the CDR3 is TGCGCCAGCAGCCAGATACAGGGAACCGCTACCTACGAGCAGTACTTC. It translates to CASSQIQGTATYEQYF.

The V gene is TRBV5-4, the J gene TRBJ1-2; TRBD1 aligns across 8 bases. This CDR3 has 14 residues. V gave up 5 bases and J gave up 5 bases; unmatched junction bases: 8. Germline V gene data show CDR1 as SGHNT and CDR2 as YYREEE (reference sequence). CDR3 DNA: TGTGCCAGCAGATTCGGACAGGGAGCATATGGCTACACCTTC. Its translation: CASRFGQGAYGYTF.

This clone was seen a few times. CDR3 bases: TGTGCCAGCAGCGGCGGGGCGGGTGAAAAACTGTTTTTT. It translates to CASSGGAGEKLFF. This chain links TRBV13 with TRBJ1-4, with D possibly matching TRBD1 (5 bases). The CDR3 runs 13 residues. V was clipped by 5 bases and J by 7 bases, with 11 bases between them. Germline V gene lookup returns CDR1 PRHDT and CDR2 FYEKMQ (reference sequence).

The chain couples TRBV6-1 to TRBJ2-3, with D unclear. Trimming removed 2 bases at V and 1 base at J, with 16 bases between. The germline V gene encodes CDR1 MNHNS and CDR2 SASEGT. The CDR3 is 17 amino acids. The CDR3 spells CASSELHPAAGTDTQYF. CDR3 nucleotide sequence: TGTGCCAGCAGTGAATTGCACCCGGCAGCCGGCACAGATACGCAGTATTTT.